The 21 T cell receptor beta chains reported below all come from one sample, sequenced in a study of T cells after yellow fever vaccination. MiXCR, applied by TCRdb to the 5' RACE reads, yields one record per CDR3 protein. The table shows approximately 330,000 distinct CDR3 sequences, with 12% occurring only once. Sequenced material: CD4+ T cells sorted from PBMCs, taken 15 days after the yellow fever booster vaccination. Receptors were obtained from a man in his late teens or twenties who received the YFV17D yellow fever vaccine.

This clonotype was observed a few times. In nucleotides, the CDR3 is TGTGCCAGCAGCCCCCCCGAGTCAATAGCGGGGGGCCGGAATGAGCAGTTCTTC. Amino acids: CASSPPESIAGGRNEQFF. The chain recombines TRBV9 with TRBJ2-1; 10 nucleotides agree with TRBD2. CDR1 SGDLS and CDR2 YYNGEE come from the germline V gene. Trimming took 4 bases from V and 7 from J; bases not matched to a gene: 17. This CDR3 spans 18 amino acids.

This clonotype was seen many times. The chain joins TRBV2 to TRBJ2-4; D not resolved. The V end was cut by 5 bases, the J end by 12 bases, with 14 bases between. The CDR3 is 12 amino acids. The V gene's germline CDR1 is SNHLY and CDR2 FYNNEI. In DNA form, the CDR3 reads TGTGCCAGCAGTTCTCCCAACCAGGATCAGTACTTC. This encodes CASSSPNQDQYF.

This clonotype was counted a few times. For the CDR3, the DNA is TGTGCCAGCTCAACAGGACAGCACTCTGGAAACACCATATATTTT. Protein: CASSTGQHSGNTIYF. This chain uses TRBV18 with TRBJ1-3; possibly TRBD1 for D (6 bases). Germline V CDR1 and CDR2: KGHSH, LQKENI. V lost 5 bases and J lost 0, with 11 bases in between. This CDR3 has 15 residues. The whole variable domain, filled in from reference TRBV18 and TRBJ1-3, reads NAGVMQNPRHLVRRRGQEARLRCSPMKGHSHVYWYRQLPEEGLKFMVYLQKENIIDESGMPKERFSAEFPKEGPSILRIQQVVRGDSAAYFCASSTGQHSGNTIYFGEGSWLTVV.

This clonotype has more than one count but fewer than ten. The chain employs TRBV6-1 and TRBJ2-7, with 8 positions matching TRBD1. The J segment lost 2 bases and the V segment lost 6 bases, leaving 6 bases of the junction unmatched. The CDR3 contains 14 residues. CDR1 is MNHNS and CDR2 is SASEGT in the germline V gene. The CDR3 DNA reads TGTGCCAGCAGCGCGACAGGGGAGGCCTACGAGCAGTACTTC. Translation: CASSATGEAYEQYF.

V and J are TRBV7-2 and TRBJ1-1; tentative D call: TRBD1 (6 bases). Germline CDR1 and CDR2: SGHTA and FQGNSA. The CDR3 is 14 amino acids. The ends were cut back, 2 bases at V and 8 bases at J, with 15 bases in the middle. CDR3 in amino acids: CASSLIGQSPEAFF. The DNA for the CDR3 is TGTGCCAGCAGCTTAATAGGACAGTCCCCCGAAGCTTTCTTT.

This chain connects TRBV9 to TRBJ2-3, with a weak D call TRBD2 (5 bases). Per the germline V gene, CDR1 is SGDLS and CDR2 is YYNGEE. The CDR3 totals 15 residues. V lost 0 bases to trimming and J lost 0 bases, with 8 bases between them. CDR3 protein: CASSVGGWSTDTQYF. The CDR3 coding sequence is TGTGCCAGCAGCGTAGGAGGGTGGAGCACAGATACGCAGTATTTT.

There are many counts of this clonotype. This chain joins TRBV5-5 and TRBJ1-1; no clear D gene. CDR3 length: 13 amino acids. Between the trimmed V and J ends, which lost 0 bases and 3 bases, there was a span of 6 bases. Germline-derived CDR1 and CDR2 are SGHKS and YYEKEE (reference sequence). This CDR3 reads CASSLAAYTEAFF. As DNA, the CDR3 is TGTGCCAGCAGCTTGGCCGCTTACACTGAAGCTTTCTTT.

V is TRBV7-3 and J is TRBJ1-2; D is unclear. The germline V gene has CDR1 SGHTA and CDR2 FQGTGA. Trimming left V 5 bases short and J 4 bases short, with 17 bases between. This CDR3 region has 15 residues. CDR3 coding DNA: TGTGCCAGCAGCCCTCCGGATGGCCCTCTCTATGGCTACACCTTC. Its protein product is CASSPPDGPLYGYTF.

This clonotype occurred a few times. The CDR3 DNA is TGTGCCAGCAGCTTAGATGGTGGGCGGGAGCAGTTCTTC. Its translation is CASSLDGGREQFF. The genes are TRBV7-2 and TRBJ2-1; no clear D gene. CDR3 size: 13 residues. Germline-derived CDR1 and CDR2 are SGHTA and FQGNSA. Between the trimmed V and J ends, which lost 1 base and 10 bases, there was a span of 11 bases.

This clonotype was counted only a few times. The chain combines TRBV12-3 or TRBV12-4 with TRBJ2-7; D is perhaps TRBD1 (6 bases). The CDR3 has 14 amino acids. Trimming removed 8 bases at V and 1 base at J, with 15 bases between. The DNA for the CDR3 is TGTGCCAGCCGGACGACAGGCCTTTCCTACGAGCAGTACTTC. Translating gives CASRTTGLSYEQYF.

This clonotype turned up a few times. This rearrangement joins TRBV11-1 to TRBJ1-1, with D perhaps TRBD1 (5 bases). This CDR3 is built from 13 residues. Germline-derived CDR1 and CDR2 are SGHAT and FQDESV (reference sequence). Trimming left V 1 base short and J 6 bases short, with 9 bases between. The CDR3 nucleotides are TGTGCCAGCAGCTTAGGAGGGGCCTCTGAAGCTTTCTTT. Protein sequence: CASSLGGASEAFF.

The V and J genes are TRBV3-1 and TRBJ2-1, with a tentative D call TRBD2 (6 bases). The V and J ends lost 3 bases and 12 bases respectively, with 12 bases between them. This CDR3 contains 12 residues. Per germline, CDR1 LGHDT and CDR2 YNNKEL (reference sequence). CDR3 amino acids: CASSHPRGRQFF. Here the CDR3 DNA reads TGTGCCAGCAGCCACCCGCGGGGCCGGCAGTTCTTC.

The CDR3 DNA follows: TGTGCCAGCAGCCCGAGGGGCAACACAGATACGCAGTATTTT. It translates to CASSPRGNTDTQYF. The chain uses TRBV14 and TRBJ2-3; D may correspond to TRBD1 or TRBD2 (5 bases each). Germline CDR1 and CDR2: SGHDN and FVKESK. With 4 bases removed from V and 2 bases from J, the gap between germline ends came to 10 bases. The CDR3 is made up of 14 amino acids.

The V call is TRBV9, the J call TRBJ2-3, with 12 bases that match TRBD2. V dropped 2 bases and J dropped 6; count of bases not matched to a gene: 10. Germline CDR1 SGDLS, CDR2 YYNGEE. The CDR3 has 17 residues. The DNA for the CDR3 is TGTGCCAGCAGCGTTAGCCTAGCGGGGGGGAAGATGGATACGCAGTATTTT. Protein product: CASSVSLAGGKMDTQYF.

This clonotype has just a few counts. CDR3 residues: CASSYYSNYEQYF. The CDR3 nucleotides read TGTGCCAGCAGTTACTACAGTAATTACGAGCAGTACTTC. This rearrangement joins TRBV6-6 to TRBJ2-7, with no clear D. The CDR3 spans 13 residues. Looked up from germline, CDR1 is MNHNY and CDR2 is SVGAGI (reference sequence). Deletions cut 1 base from V and 4 bases from J, with 8 bases between.

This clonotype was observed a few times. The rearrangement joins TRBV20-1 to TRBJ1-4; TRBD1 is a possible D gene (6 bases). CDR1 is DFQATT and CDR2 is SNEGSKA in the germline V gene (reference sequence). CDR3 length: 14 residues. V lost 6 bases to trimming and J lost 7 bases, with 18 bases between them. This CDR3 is CSARQDLGIEKLFF. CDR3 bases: TGCAGTGCGAGACAGGACTTAGGAATTGAAAAACTGTTTTTT.

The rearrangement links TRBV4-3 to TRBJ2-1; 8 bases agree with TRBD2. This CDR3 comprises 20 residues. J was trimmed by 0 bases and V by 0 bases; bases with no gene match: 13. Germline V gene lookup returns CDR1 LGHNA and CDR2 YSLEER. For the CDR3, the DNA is TGCGCCAGCAGCCAAGAGAGGGCGGTAGCGGGGCAACACTCCTACAATGAGCAGTTCTTC. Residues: CASSQERAVAGQHSYNEQFF.

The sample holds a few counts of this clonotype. CDR3 nucleotides: TGTGCCAGTACTTCCGGTCCCACCGGGGAGCTGTTTTTT. Translated, it gives CASTSGPTGELFF. This chain connects TRBV19 to TRBJ2-2; D is unresolved. With 7 bases removed from V and 4 bases from J, the gap between germline ends came to 10 bases. Germline loops: CDR1 LNHDA, CDR2 SQIVND (reference sequence). The CDR3 sequence is 13 residues long.

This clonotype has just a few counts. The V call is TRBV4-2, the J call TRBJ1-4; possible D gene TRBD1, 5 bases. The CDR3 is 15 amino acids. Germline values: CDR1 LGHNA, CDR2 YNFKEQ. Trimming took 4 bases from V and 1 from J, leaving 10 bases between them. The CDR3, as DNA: TGTGCCAGCAGCCGACTGGGACGAACTAATGAAAAACTGTTTTTT. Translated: CASSRLGRTNEKLFF.

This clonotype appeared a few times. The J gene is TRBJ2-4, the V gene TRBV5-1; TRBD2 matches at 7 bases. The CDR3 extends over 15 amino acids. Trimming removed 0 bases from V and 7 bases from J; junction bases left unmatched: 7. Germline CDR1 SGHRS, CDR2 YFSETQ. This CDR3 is CASSLEASLANIQYF. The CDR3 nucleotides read TGCGCCAGCAGCTTGGAAGCTTCACTAGCGAACATTCAGTACTTC.

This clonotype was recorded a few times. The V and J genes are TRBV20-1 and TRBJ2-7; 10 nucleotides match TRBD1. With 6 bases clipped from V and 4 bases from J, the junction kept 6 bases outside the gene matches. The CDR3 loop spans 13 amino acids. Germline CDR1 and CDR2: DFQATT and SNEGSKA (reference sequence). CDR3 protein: CSADRGRGYEQYF. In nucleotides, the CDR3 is TGCAGTGCCGACAGGGGGCGCGGTTACGAGCAGTACTTC.